These T cell receptor beta chains were read from a single sample in a study of T cell responses to AZD1222 COVID-19 vaccine. Method: immunoSEQ multiplex PCR; TCRdb's copy keeps in-frame clones and lacks some. The data hold approximately 110,000 clones, with about 90% observed a single time. The sequenced sample was peripheral blood, obtained on day 0 of AZD1222 vaccination. These receptors originate from an adult in good health. The CDR3 runs from the conserved cysteine through the conserved F or W. Each record gives: V gene, clone size, D gene, CDR3 length, J gene, CDR3 protein, CDR3 DNA. A D gene is named only where the DNA matches it firmly. Clone size appears in some rows only: once, few, many, or a class for an expanded clone.

TRBV7-9	-	-	16	TRBJ1-2	CASSLEGGGPNYGYTF	TGTGCCAGCAGCTTAGAGGGAGGAGGCCCTAACTATGGCTACACCTTC
TRBV2	-	-	13	TRBJ1-2	CASTHADVAGYTF	TGTGCCAGCACCCATGCAGACGTCGCTGGCTACACCTTC
TRBV19	-	-	15	TRBJ1-1	CASTSAQGANTEAFF	TGTGCCAGTACCTCGGCGCAGGGAGCGAACACTGAAGCTTTCTTT
TRBV28	-	-	14	TRBJ1-2	CASGDGIANYGYTF	TGTGCCAGCGGGGACGGAATAGCTAACTATGGCTACACCTTC
TRBV30	-	-	12	TRBJ2-7	CAWTRGGYEQYF	TGTGCCTGGACTAGAGGCGGCTACGAGCAGTACTTC
TRBV27	once	TRBD1	13	TRBJ2-3	CASSTTGGGTQYF	TGTGCCAGCAGTACCACAGGGGGCGGTACGCAGTATTTT
TRBV27	once	-	13	TRBJ1-1	CASRGYVNTEAFF	TGTGCCAGCAGGGGATATGTGAACACTGAAGCTTTCTTT
TRBV6-1	-	-	14	TRBJ1-2	CASSEAGSNYGYTF	TGTGCCAGCAGTGAAGCAGGGTCTAACTATGGCTACACCTTC
TRBV28	-	-	11	TRBJ2-7	CASSPGVEQYF	TGTGCCAGCAGTCCCGGCGTCGAGCAGTACTTC
TRBV2	-	-	12	TRBJ2-7	CAGHRSPVEQYF	TGTGCCGGTCACAGGTCTCCTGTGGAGCAGTACTTC
TRBV6-5	-	TRBD1	14	TRBJ1-2	CASSFRTGYYGYTF	TGTGCCAGCAGTTTCAGGACAGGGTACTATGGCTACACCTTC
TRBV27	few	-	17	TRBJ2-6	CASSSTRQVSGANVLTF	TGTGCCAGCAGTTCCACTAGACAGGTCTCTGGGGCCAACGTCCTGACTTTC
TRBV2	-	TRBD1	15	TRBJ1-2	CASSPGQGRGGGYTF	TGTGCCAGCAGTCCAGGACAGGGCCGAGGTGGTGGCTACACCTTC
TRBV5-1	-	TRBD1	17	TRBJ1-1	CASSPGQGAWGNTEAFF	TGCGCCAGCAGCCCTGGACAGGGGGCCTGGGGGAACACTGAAGCTTTCTTT
TRBV6-5	-	-	14	TRBJ1-2	CASSITGRGDGYTF	TGTGCCAGCAGTATTACAGGGCGAGGGGATGGCTACACCTTC
TRBV23-1	-	-	19	TRBJ2-2	CASSQKGDREGFCTGELFF	TGCGCCAGCAGTCAAAAGGGTGACAGGGAGGGTTTCTGTACCGGGGAGCTGTTTTTT
TRBV5-6	-	-	13	TRBJ2-5	CASSLAPGETQYF	TGTGCCAGCAGCTTAGCCCCGGGGGAGACCCAGTACTTC
TRBV4-2	-	TRBD2	17	TRBJ2-5	CASSQDLQREEPRAQYF	TGTGCCAGCAGCCAAGACCTCCAGCGGGAGGAACCAAGGGCCCAGTACTTC
TRBV10-3	-	-	16	TRBJ2-1	CAISESGGSSYNEQFF	TGTGCCATCAGTGAGTCAGGTGGCAGCTCCTACAATGAGCAGTTCTTC
TRBV11-3	-	-	13	TRBJ1-1	CASTPGRNTEAFF	TGTGCCAGCACCCCCGGGAGGAACACTGAAGCTTTCTTT
TRBV10-1	-	-	17	TRBJ2-7	CASSQGSASRVRYEQYF	TGCGCCAGCAGCCAGGGTAGTGCATCTCGAGTTCGCTACGAGCAGTACTTC
TRBV21-1	once	-	16	TRBJ2-4	CASSKGQGRAKNIQYF	TGTGCCAGCAGCAAGGGACAGGGTCGAGCCAAAAACATTCAGTACTTC
TRBV7-9	-	TRBD1	17	TRBJ2-3	CASSISGQGRFGDTQYF	TGTGCCAGCAGCATATCCGGACAGGGTAGGTTCGGAGATACGCAGTATTTT
TRBV2	-	-	15	TRBJ1-4	CASARFRGYNEKLFF	TGTGCCAGCGCCCGGTTCAGGGGCTATAATGAAAAACTGTTTTTT
TRBV4-1	-	-	16	TRBJ1-2	CASSQASFRTFYGYTF	TGCGCCAGCAGCCAAGCTTCATTCCGGACCTTCTATGGCTACACCTTC
TRBV7-8	-	TRBD1	14	TRBJ1-5	CASSLGDSLPPQHF	TGTGCCAGCAGCTTAGGGGACAGTCTCCCTCCCCAGCATTTT
TRBV7-2	-	TRBD2	18	TRBJ2-7	CASSSETGTTGGLYEQYF	TGTGCCAGCAGCTCAGAGACAGGCACGACGGGAGGGTTGTACGAGCAGTACTTC
TRBV3-1/TRBV3-2	-	-	15	TRBJ2-5	CASSQGRRMGETQYF	TGTGCCAGCAGCCAAGGTCGGAGGATGGGGGAGACCCAGTACTTC
TRBV12-5	-	TRBD2	16	TRBJ2-3	CASGLVGSGGSDTQYF	TGTGCTAGTGGTTTGGTGGGTAGCGGGGGATCGGATACGCAGTATTTT
TRBV28	-	-	17	TRBJ2-2	CASISSTSSNPTGELFF	TGTGCCAGCATTTCATCGACTAGTTCGAACCCGACCGGGGAGCTGTTTTTT
TRBV29-1	-	-	12	TRBJ1-1	CSVTKLNTGAFF	TGCAGCGTTACTAAACTCAACACTGGAGCTTTCTTT
TRBV19	-	-	12	TRBJ2-7	CASSISSNEQYF	TGTGCCAGTAGTATTTCCTCTAACGAGCAGTACTTC
TRBV19	few	-	13	TRBJ2-5	CASSTGGKETQYF	TGTGCCAGTAGTACCGGAGGAAAAGAGACCCAGTACTTC
TRBV6-5	-	-	12	TRBJ1-2	CASRQAAYGYTF	TGTGCCAGCAGGCAAGCGGCCTATGGCTACACCTTC
TRBV19	once	-	12	TRBJ2-7	CASSIGGLEQYF	TGTGCCAGTAGTATTGGAGGACTAGAGCAGTACTTC
TRBV6-2/TRBV6-3	few	-	13	TRBJ2-1	CASSYGEYNEQFF	TGTGCCAGCAGTTACGGGGAATACAATGAGCAGTTCTTC